This entry lists 6 T cell receptor beta chains sequenced from one sample in a study of shared clonotypes between healthy human individuals. Naive-designated CD8 cells lacked CD45RO, were positively enriched for CCR7, and omitted terminally differentiated effector memory CD45RA+ cells. Assay used: immunoSEQ multiplex PCR; TCRdb lists only in-frame clones, some missing. The table shows about 2.1 million clones, with just over 90% occurring only once. The sample taken for sequencing was naive CD8+ T cells from PBMCs. The origin of the receptors is a man younger than 30 in good health. Some clones in this sample may be carry-over from other donors' samples.

The V call is TRBV7-3, the J call TRBJ2-1; D unresolved. The germline V gene has CDR1 SGHTA and CDR2 FQGTGA. This CDR3 is 18 amino acids long. V was cut by 2 bases and J by 3 bases, with 20 bases left in between. The CDR3 reads CASSLRAAALLNYNEQFF. CDR3 coding DNA: TGTGCCAGCAGCTTACGGGCAGCCGCCCTATTGAACTACAATGAGCAGTTCTTC.

The chain combines TRBV19 with TRBJ2-1; D gene unclear. Deletions cut 0 bases from V and 6 bases from J, with 9 bases between. The CDR3 has 14 amino acids. Germline CDR1 LNHDA, CDR2 SQIVND (reference sequence). The CDR3 sequence is CASSIDSLFNEQFF. The CDR3 DNA sequence: TGTGCCAGTAGTATAGATAGTCTCTTCAATGAGCAGTTCTTC.

J is TRBJ2-7 and V is TRBV7-9; 9 bases align to TRBD1. V was pared by 5 bases and J by 3 bases, with 8 bases of the junction left unmatched. This CDR3 is 15 amino acids long. Germline values: CDR1 SEHNR, CDR2 FQNEAQ (reference sequence). CDR3 bases: TGTGCCAGCAGCAGAGGGACAGGGAAGTTCTACGAGCAGTACTTC. Encoded protein: CASSRGTGKFYEQYF.

The chain recombines TRBV7-3 with TRBJ2-6; no clear D. V dropped 4 bases and J dropped 2 bases, with 12 bases sitting between them. The CDR3 is 16 residues long. Germline CDR1 is SGHTA and CDR2 is FQGTGA. The CDR3, as DNA: TGTGCCAGCAGCTCGCCCGGAGAGGCTGGGGCCAACGTCCTGACTTTC. This encodes CASSSPGEAGANVLTF.

The J gene is TRBJ2-7, the V gene TRBV29-1; 11 nucleotides line up with TRBD1. With 6 bases clipped from V and 6 bases from J, the junction kept 1 base outside the gene matches. This CDR3 is 11 amino acids long. The germline V gene encodes CDR1 SQVTM and CDR2 ANQGSEA. CDR3 bases: TGCAGCGTGGGGACAGGGGGCGAGCAGTACTTC. Translating it yields CSVGTGGEQYF.

The gene calls are TRBV4-3 and TRBJ2-1; 8 nucleotides line up with TRBD1. The CDR3 totals 16 residues. With 3 bases clipped from V and 8 bases from J, the junction kept 12 bases outside the gene matches. Looked up from germline, CDR1 is LGHNA and CDR2 is YSLEER. This CDR3 is CASSHQFQGAEDEQFF. CDR3 sequence (DNA): TGCGCCAGCAGCCATCAGTTCCAGGGGGCAGAGGATGAGCAGTTCTTC.